The 31 T cell receptor beta chains given below trace back to one sample, sequenced in a study of early T cells in non-severe SARS-CoV-2 infection. TCRdb fed the 5' RACE reads into MiXCR, producing one record per CDR3 protein. The sample yields some 76,000 distinct CDR3 sequences, roughly 15% seen once. Source material: whole blood. The receptors shown here come from an adult who was a healthcare worker with PCR-confirmed SARS-CoV-2 infection or an uninfected control (not recorded which).

The sample holds a few counts of this clonotype. This sequence joins TRBV7-9 and TRBJ2-3; D not certain. The CDR3 extends over 9 amino acids. Trimming removed 8 bases from V and 4 bases from J, with 1 base in between. Germline V gives CDR1 SEHNR, CDR2 FQNEAQ (reference sequence). CDR3 loop: CASPDTQYF. The CDR3 nucleotides are TGTGCCAGCCCAGATACGCAGTATTTT.

Many counts were recorded for this clonotype. The chain recombines TRBV7-3 with TRBJ2-1, with 7 bases matching TRBD1. Germline-derived CDR1 and CDR2 are SGHTA and FQGTGA. V dropped 5 bases and J dropped 9; count of bases not matched to a gene: 7. The CDR3 is made up of 13 amino acids. The CDR3 spells CASSQDRDREQFF. The CDR3, as DNA: TGTGCCAGCAGCCAAGACAGGGATCGTGAGCAGTTCTTC.

There are many counts of this clonotype. The chain carries TRBV6-2 or TRBV6-3 and TRBJ1-2; D may be TRBD1 (6 bases). The germline V and J ends were trimmed by 1 base and 7 bases, with 10 bases remaining between them. This CDR3 region has 13 residues. Germline lookup yields CDR1 MNHEY and CDR2 SVGEGT. The CDR3 loop reads CASSYLEQGGYTF. The DNA of the CDR3 is TGTGCCAGCAGTTACTTGGAACAGGGTGGCTACACCTTC.

The table lists this clonotype with a few counts. The chain joins TRBV9 to TRBJ2-7, with D perhaps matching TRBD1 (6 bases). V lost 3 bases to trimming and J lost 7 bases, with 14 bases between them. In germline, CDR1 is SGDLS, CDR2 YYNGEE. The CDR3 contains 13 residues. The CDR3 sequence is CASSAYVGGEQYF. The CDR3 coding sequence is TGTGCCAGCAGCGCATACGTAGGGGGTGAGCAGTACTTC.

This clonotype has ten or more counts. The rearrangement links TRBV5-4 to TRBJ1-1, with 9 bases aligning to TRBD1. This CDR3 is 13 amino acids long. From germline, CDR1 is SGHNT and CDR2 YYREEE (reference sequence). The J segment lost 4 bases and the V segment lost 3 bases, leaving 1 base of the junction unmatched. The CDR3 coding sequence is TGTGCCAGCAGCTCGACAGGGGGCACTGAAGCTTTCTTT. This encodes CASSSTGGTEAFF. Complete variable domain (other parts from reference TRBV5-4 and TRBJ1-1): ETGVTQSPTHLIKTRGQQVTLRCSSQSGHNTVSWYQQALGQGPQFIFQYYREEENGRGNFPPRFSGLQFPNYSSELNVNALELDDSALYLCASSSTGGTEAFFGQGTRLTVV.

About this clonotype itself: Being one base from a much bigger clone, this may be a read error. The chain carries TRBV9 and TRBJ2-1; 8 nucleotides line up with TRBD1. Germline V gene sequence: CDR1 SGDLS, CDR2 YYNGEE. The CDR3 runs to 14 residues. The CDR3 coding sequence is TGTGCCAGCAGCGTAGAGGACAGGGTCAGTGAGCAGCTCTTC. Translation: CASSVEDRVSEQLF.

The table lists this clonotype with a few counts. This chain uses TRBV7-8 with TRBJ2-3; no reliable D call. V was trimmed by 1 base and J by 1 base, leaving 9 bases between them. Germline values: CDR1 SGHVS, CDR2 FQNEAQ. This CDR3 spans 15 amino acids. For the CDR3, the DNA is TGTGCCAGCAGCTTAGTTGGGTCTGGCACAGATACGCAGTATTTT. Amino acids: CASSLVGSGTDTQYF.

In this sample, this clonotype turned up a few times. The chain employs TRBV4-3 and TRBJ2-1; a weak D match, TRBD1 (6 bases). CDR3 length: 15 residues. V shed 1 base and J shed 4 bases, with 11 bases lying between them. The germline V gene encodes CDR1 LGHNA and CDR2 YSLEER. CDR3 region: CASSQVPDSYNEQFF. The CDR3 DNA reads as TGCGCCAGCAGCCAAGTTCCGGACAGTTACAATGAGCAGTTCTTC.

CDR3 protein: CASSLPGNTIYF. The CDR3 nucleotides are TGTGCCAGCAGCCTCCCTGGAAACACCATATATTTT. This chain connects TRBV12-3 or TRBV12-4 to TRBJ1-3, with no clear D. With 6 bases removed from V and 2 bases from J, the gap between germline ends came to 5 bases. The CDR3 is 12 amino acids.

This clonotype was seen at least ten times. The rearrangement uses TRBV3-1 and TRBJ1-5, with D maybe TRBD1 (5 bases). The CDR3 covers 15 residues. Trimming stripped 0 bases from V and 7 bases from J, with 13 bases between. Germline V lookup: CDR1 LGHDT, CDR2 YNNKEL (reference sequence). The CDR3 bases are TGTGCCAGCAGCCAAGATCCCCAGGGTCGACAGCCCCAGCATTTT. This encodes CASSQDPQGRQPQHF.

V usage is TRBV5-6 and J usage is TRBJ1-2, with a weak D call TRBD1 (5 bases). V lost 3 bases, J lost 7 bases, and 13 bases lay in between. Germline CDR1 and CDR2: SGHDT and YYEEEE. The CDR3 is 13 residues long. For the CDR3, the DNA is TGTGCCAGCAGCTCCGTCAGGGTTGGTGGCTACACCTTC. Its translation: CASSSVRVGGYTF.

The chain joins TRBV28 to TRBJ2-7; D gene ambiguous. V was shortened by 6 bases and J by 0 bases, with 9 bases between the two germline ends. The CDR3 contains 13 residues. Looked up from germline, CDR1 is MDHEN and CDR2 is SYDVKM. CDR3 sequence (DNA): TGTGCCAGCAGCCCCGCTCGCTCCTACGAGCAGTACTTC. Its protein is CASSPARSYEQYF.

Regarding this clonotype: This may arise from a read error, as a much more abundant clone is one base away. As DNA, the CDR3 is TGTGCCAGCAGCCTTAGGACCGGGACAGGGGCTTTTACTGGGGCCAACGTCCTGACTTTC. Translation: CASSLRTGTGAFTGANVLTF. V is TRBV7-9 and J is TRBJ2-6; TRBD1 aligns across 10 bases. The CDR3 spans 20 residues. From germline, CDR1 is SEHNR and CDR2 FQNEAQ (reference sequence). Unmatched junction bases numbered 15, after V lost 5 bases and J lost 2 bases.

The rearrangement joins TRBV2 to TRBJ1-1; a weak D match, TRBD1 (5 bases). Deletions cut 10 bases from V and 5 bases from J, with 11 bases between. The CDR3 runs 11 residues. CDR1 is SNHLY, CDR2 FYNNEI, per germline. The DNA of the CDR3 is TGTGCCACCGAGGAGGGGACTGAAGCTTTCTTT. Its translation is CATEEGTEAFF.

The genes are TRBV5-6 and TRBJ2-3; TRBD1 or TRBD2 may be the D gene (5 bases each). The germline gives CDR1 SGHDT, CDR2 YYEEEE. This CDR3 is 16 amino acids long. Trimming cost V 3 bases and J 1 base, with 15 bases left between them. The CDR3 DNA sequence: TGTGCCAGCAGCTCAAGGTGGGACCGGGGCACAGATACGCAGTATTTT. Translating it yields CASSSRWDRGTDTQYF.

This clonotype has more than one count but fewer than ten. CDR3 DNA sequence: TGTGCCAGCAGCTACTCGGGGTCAGAGACCCAGTACTTC. Its translation: CASSYSGSETQYF. The chain joins TRBV9 to TRBJ2-5, with a tentative D call TRBD2 (5 bases). Between the trimmed V and J ends, which lost 4 bases and 4 bases, there was a span of 11 bases. Germline V CDR1 and CDR2: SGDLS, YYNGEE. This CDR3 region has 13 residues. The full variable domain, completed using reference TRBV9 and TRBJ2-5, is DSGVTQTPKHLITATGQRVTLRCSPRSGDLSVYWYQQSLDQGLQFLIQYYNGEERAKGNILERFSAQQFPDLHSELNLSSLELGDSALYFCASSYSGSETQYFGPGTRLLVL.

A few counts support this clonotype. The rearrangement uses TRBV29-1 and TRBJ1-1; weak D call: TRBD1 (6 bases). Germline V gives CDR1 SQVTM, CDR2 ANQGSEA. V was clipped by 6 bases and J by 7 bases, with 9 bases between them. CDR3 length: 10 residues. In nucleotides, the CDR3 is TGCAGCGTAGGACAGAGTGAAGCTTTCTTT. Protein: CSVGQSEAFF.

This clonotype was counted only a few times. The chain recombines TRBV5-1 with TRBJ2-2, with D unresolved. V shed 3 bases and J shed 2 bases, with 14 bases lying between them. The CDR3 is made up of 16 amino acids. Germline values: CDR1 SGHRS, CDR2 YFSETQ. Here the CDR3 reads CASSSSAMPNTGELFF. DNA of the CDR3: TGCGCCAGCAGCTCGTCCGCCATGCCCAACACCGGGGAGCTGTTTTTT. Supplemented by reference TRBV5-1 and TRBJ2-2, the full variable domain reads KAGVTQTPRYLIKTRGQQVTLSCSPISGHRSVSWYQQTPGQGLQFLFEYFSETQRNKGNFPGRFSGRQFSNSRSEMNVSTLELGDSALYLCASSSSAMPNTGELFFGEGSRLTVL.

V usage is TRBV6-2 or TRBV6-3 and J usage is TRBJ2-7; 8 bases match TRBD1. The CDR3 is 19 residues long. Germline-derived CDR1 and CDR2 are MNHEY and SVGEGT. The V gene end was trimmed by 4 bases and the J gene end by 3 bases; junction bases not matched to a gene: 20. The CDR3 loop is CASSFPPGQASDLGYEQYF. The CDR3 bases are TGTGCCAGCAGTTTCCCTCCGGGACAGGCTTCGGATTTGGGCTACGAGCAGTACTTC.

This clonotype has just a few counts. This sequence joins TRBV20-1 and TRBJ2-3, with 8 bases aligning to TRBD1. CDR1 and CDR2 from the germline V gene are DFQATT and SNEGSKA (reference sequence). The junction had 11 bases not matched to a gene; V was cut back by 1 base and J by 5 bases. This CDR3 comprises 16 residues. This chain's CDR3 is CSARALDRAHLDTQYF. The CDR3 DNA is TGCAGTGCTAGAGCCTTGGACAGGGCCCACCTAGATACGCAGTATTTT.

The sample holds many counts of this clonotype. This chain uses TRBV20-1 with TRBJ2-5; D is ambiguous. This CDR3 spans 11 amino acids. In germline, CDR1 is DFQATT, CDR2 SNEGSKA (reference sequence). V was pared by 6 bases and J by 2 bases, with 7 bases between. CDR3 in amino acids: CSARHQETQYF. DNA for the CDR3: TGCAGTGCCAGACATCAAGAGACCCAGTACTTC.

This clonotype turned up a few times. Germline is not matched at one junction end, which may reflect a read error. The chain uses TRBV14 and TRBJ1-6; a possible D gene is TRBD1 (5 bases). The CDR3 has 15 residues. CDR1 is SGHDN, CDR2 FVKESK, per germline. CDR3 region: CASSLRQGRDSPLHF. The CDR3 DNA follows: TGTGCCAGCAGCCTTCGACAAGGGCGGGACTCACCCCTCCATTTT. The entire variable domain, with the rest obtained from reference TRBV14 and TRBJ1-6, is as follows: EAGVTQFPSHSVIEKGQTVTLRCDPISGHDNLYWYRRVMGKEIKFLLHFVKESKQDESGMPNNRFLAERTGGTYSTLKVQPAELEDSGVYFCASSLRQGRDSPLHFGNGTRLTVT.

This clonotype was detected a few times. V usage is TRBV28 and J usage is TRBJ2-7, with D perhaps TRBD1 (5 bases). Germline V gives CDR1 MDHEN, CDR2 SYDVKM. The CDR3 loop spans 12 amino acids. Trimming left V 6 bases short and J 2 bases short, with 8 bases between. CDR3 coding DNA: TGTGCCAGCAGCGGCAGGGCCTACGAGCAGTACTTC. This gives the protein CASSGRAYEQYF.

This clonotype occurred many times. The chain employs TRBV25-1 and TRBJ2-5, with D possibly being TRBD2 (5 bases). The V end lost 2 bases, the J end lost 4 bases, and 11 bases lay between the germline ends. This CDR3 is 14 amino acids long. Germline-derived CDR1 and CDR2 are MGHDK and SYGVNS. Written as DNA, the CDR3 is TGTGCCAGCAGTGAAGCGGAGGTCCGAGAGACCCAGTACTTC. Residues: CASSEAEVRETQYF.

The sample holds many counts of this clonotype. The J gene is TRBJ2-7, the V gene TRBV28, with a possible D match to TRBD1 (5 bases). The CDR3 is 13 amino acids. Germline values: CDR1 MDHEN, CDR2 SYDVKM. With 7 bases removed from V and 4 bases from J, the gap between germline ends came to 14 bases. The CDR3 here is CASTQGTFYEQYF. The CDR3, as DNA: TGTGCCAGCACCCAGGGAACATTTTACGAGCAGTACTTC.

This rearrangement joins TRBV5-5 to TRBJ2-3; 10 bases fit TRBD2. Germline assignment: CDR1 SGHKS and CDR2 YYEKEE (reference sequence). CDR3 length: 16 residues. V dropped 0 bases and J dropped 3; count of bases not matched to a gene: 4. This CDR3 reads CASSLGNSGGTDTQYF. In DNA, the CDR3 is TGTGCCAGCAGCTTGGGTAATAGCGGGGGGACAGATACGCAGTATTTT.

This clonotype was picked up a small number of times. The chain recombines TRBV15 with TRBJ2-7; D gene ambiguous. The V end lost 0 bases, the J end lost 1 base, and 7 bases lay between the germline ends. The CDR3 is made up of 14 amino acids. Germline V gene lookup returns CDR1 LNHNV and CDR2 YYDKDF (reference sequence). CDR3 DNA: TGTGCCACCAGCAGAGATATGGCGTCCTACGAGCAGTACTTC. This encodes CATSRDMASYEQYF.

This clonotype was seen a few times. The chain recombines TRBV12-3 or TRBV12-4 with TRBJ2-5; D tentatively reads TRBD1 or TRBD2 (5 bases each). This CDR3 is built from 14 residues. V gave up 5 bases and J gave up 1 base, with 11 bases separating them. CDR3 DNA: TGTGCCAGCAGTGGCACTAGGGGCCAAGAGACCCAGTACTTC. Protein sequence: CASSGTRGQETQYF.

This clonotype was recorded a few times. The genes are TRBV11-2 and TRBJ2-1; D not certain. The V end was cut by 8 bases, the J end by 1 base, with 6 bases between. Looked up from germline, CDR1 is SGHAT and CDR2 is FQNNGV. The CDR3 contains 12 residues. The CDR3: CASARSYNEQFF. The CDR3 region has the DNA TGTGCCAGCGCAAGATCCTACAATGAGCAGTTCTTC.

This clonotype was counted a few times. The rearrangement joins TRBV7-2 to TRBJ2-3, with D hard to call. The length of the CDR3 is 12 residues. Trimming shortened V by 4 bases and J by 2 bases, and 4 bases separated the two germline ends. CDR1 is SGHTA and CDR2 is FQGNSA in the germline V gene. The CDR3 coding sequence is TGTGCCAGCAGCTCAACCACAGATACGCAGTATTTT. Translation gives CASSSTTDTQYF.

The chain couples TRBV12-3 or TRBV12-4 to TRBJ2-3, with D uncertain. The CDR3 is made up of 14 amino acids. Trimming left V 3 bases short and J 4 bases short, with 11 bases between. The CDR3 bases are TGTGCCAGCAGTTTGACTGGATTCGCAGATACGCAGTATTTT. This translates into CASSLTGFADTQYF.